This T cell receptor (beta chain) derives from a study of control samples from healthy donors and cancer patients. Trimming shortened V by 1 base and J by 0 bases, and 8 bases separated the two germline ends. Germline CDR1 reads MGHRA; CDR2 reads YSYEKL. This CDR3 is built from 15 residues. Sequencing was performed with immunoSEQ multiplex PCR; in TCRdb, only in-frame clones are kept and a portion is missing. The data contain around 180,000 clones, 88% of them singletons. This clonotype was sampled from a woman in her 30s in good health. The V and J genes are TRBV4-1 and TRBJ2-3; no clear D gene. The sequencing sample was made of blood. The CDR3 sequence: CASSQVEESTDTQYF. CDR3 nucleotide sequence: TGCGCCAGCAGCCAAGTTGAAGAAAGCACAGATACGCAGTATTTT.